This entry lists 5 T cell receptor beta chains sequenced from one sample in a study of response to subunit inactivated influenza vaccine. TCRdb passed the RT-PCR reads through MiXCR, listing each CDR3 protein once. The table shows about 830,000 distinct CDR3 sequences, with approximately 17% occurring only once. The specimen was PBMCs from blood, collected roughly 5 days after vaccination. Source of these receptors: a man aged 50 to 60 who received an inactivated influenza vaccine.

CDR3 sequence: CSAKRNGYEQYF. In nucleotides, the CDR3 is TGCAGTGCTAAAAGGAACGGCTACGAGCAGTACTTC. The V call is TRBV20-1, the J call TRBJ2-7; D ambiguous. Germline values: CDR1 DFQATT, CDR2 SNEGSKA (reference sequence). The V end was cut by 4 bases, the J end by 3 bases, with 10 bases between. This CDR3 is 12 amino acids long.

V usage is TRBV27 and J usage is TRBJ2-1; the match to TRBD1 covers 11 bases. V lost 4 bases, J lost 7 bases, and 6 bases stayed unmatched. The CDR3 is 15 amino acids. CDR1 MNHEY and CDR2 SMNVEV come from the germline V gene (reference sequence). CDR3 sequence: CASSSGTGGENEQFF. The DNA of the CDR3 is TGTGCCAGCAGTTCAGGGACAGGGGGAGAAAATGAGCAGTTCTTC.

This clonotype was observed a few times. V and J are TRBV20-1 and TRBJ2-7; D perhaps matches TRBD1 (5 bases). Germline CDR1 is DFQATT and CDR2 is SNEGSKA (reference sequence). V lost 0 bases to trimming and J lost 4 bases, with 13 bases between them. The CDR3 spans 14 residues. CDR3 loop: CSARDPRAGYEQYF. CDR3 DNA sequence: TGCAGTGCTAGAGATCCCAGGGCCGGGTACGAGCAGTACTTC.

In its sample, this clonotype was seen a few times. The rearrangement links TRBV4-1 to TRBJ2-2, with 10 bases aligning to TRBD1. The trim removed 0 bases at V and 6 bases at J, leaving 4 bases unmatched. From germline, CDR1 is MGHRA and CDR2 YSYEKL. This CDR3 has 16 residues. The CDR3: CASSQDATGGSGELFF. CDR3 nucleotide sequence: TGCGCCAGCAGCCAAGATGCGACAGGGGGCTCCGGGGAGCTGTTTTTT.

This clonotype has ten or more counts. The junction departs from the called germline gene at one end, perhaps through a read error. The chain links TRBV4-3 to TRBJ2-3; 11 bases fit TRBD2. The CDR3 spans 15 residues. CDR1 and CDR2 from the germline V gene are LGHNA and YSLEER. The CDR3 is CASSQLAGGTDTQYF. The CDR3, as DNA: TGTGCCAGCAGCCAACTAGCGGGGGGCACAGATACGCAGTATTTT.